This is a list of T cell receptor beta chains from one sample in a study of shared clonotypes between healthy human individuals. The data were produced by immunoSEQ multiplex PCR, yet TCRdb's version contains in-frame clones alone and is incomplete. The profile shows over 1.5 million clones, about 98% of them singletons. The sample was naive CD4+ T cells sorted from blood. The receptors were gathered from a man aged 30 to 45 in good health. Both conserved end residues are part of each CDR3. Fields, in order: V gene, clone size, D gene, J gene, CDR3 DNA, CDR3 protein. A D gene is named only where the DNA matches it firmly. The size field is filled for only some rows; it gives once, few, many or a size class.

V gene: TRBV27; clone size: once; D gene: TRBD2; J gene: TRBJ2-3; CDR3 DNA: TGTGCCAGCAGTCCCAGACTAGCGGGGGACTGGGCAGATACGCAGTATTTT; CDR3 protein: CASSPRLAGDWADTQYF
V gene: TRBV29-1; clone size: -; D gene: TRBD1; J gene: TRBJ2-5; CDR3 DNA: TGCAGCGTTGTGGGACAGGCTAACCAAGAGACCCAGTACTTC; CDR3 protein: CSVVGQANQETQYF
V gene: TRBV5-1; clone size: -; D gene: TRBD1; J gene: TRBJ1-2; CDR3 DNA: TGCGCCAGCAGCCGTACTCAGGGGGCCTATGGCTACACCTTC; CDR3 protein: CASSRTQGAYGYTF
V gene: TRBV7-6; clone size: -; D gene: -; J gene: TRBJ1-1; CDR3 DNA: TGTGCCAGCAGTAAAGGGCCCCCCACTGAAGCTTTCTTT; CDR3 protein: CASSKGPPTEAFF
V gene: TRBV7-9; clone size: -; D gene: TRBD1; J gene: TRBJ2-5; CDR3 DNA: TGTGCCAGCAGCTTCACAGGGGGATCAGAGACCCAGTACTTC; CDR3 protein: CASSFTGGSETQYF
V gene: TRBV5-6; clone size: -; D gene: -; J gene: TRBJ1-5; CDR3 DNA: TGTGCCAGCAGCACTGCCGGGCCCTCGAAAGCGTCCAATCAGCCCCAGCATTTT; CDR3 protein: CASSTAGPSKASNQPQHF
V gene: TRBV19; clone size: -; D gene: TRBD2; J gene: TRBJ2-1; CDR3 DNA: TGTGCCAGTATGGGACTAGCGGGAGGTGAGCAGTTCTTC; CDR3 protein: CASMGLAGGEQFF
V gene: TRBV11-2; clone size: -; D gene: TRBD1; J gene: TRBJ1-5; CDR3 DNA: TGTGCCAGCAGCTTAGACGGGACAGGAGATAATCAGCCCCAGCATTTT; CDR3 protein: CASSLDGTGDNQPQHF
V gene: TRBV9; clone size: -; D gene: -; J gene: TRBJ1-1; CDR3 DNA: TGTGCCAGCAGCGCATTGAAGACCTCGAACACTGAAGCTTTCTTT; CDR3 protein: CASSALKTSNTEAFF
V gene: TRBV18; clone size: -; D gene: TRBD1; J gene: TRBJ2-7; CDR3 DNA: TGTGCCAGCTCACCGTTGCTGGGACAGGGCCACGAGCAGTACTTC; CDR3 protein: CASSPLLGQGHEQYF
V gene: TRBV6-6; clone size: -; D gene: -; J gene: TRBJ1-5; CDR3 DNA: TGTGCCAGCATAGGGGTGGGCAATCAGCCCCAGCATTTT; CDR3 protein: CASIGVGNQPQHF
V gene: TRBV5-4; clone size: -; D gene: -; J gene: TRBJ1-6; CDR3 DNA: TGTGCCAGCAGCGCAGGGATGGGGACTAATTCACCCCTCCACTTT; CDR3 protein: CASSAGMGTNSPLHF
V gene: TRBV5-1; clone size: -; D gene: -; J gene: TRBJ2-3; CDR3 DNA: TGCGCCAGCAGCTGGGCGACTGAGAACACAGATACGCAGTATTTT; CDR3 protein: CASSWATENTDTQYF
V gene: TRBV11-2; clone size: -; D gene: -; J gene: TRBJ2-1; CDR3 DNA: TGTGCCAGCAGCTTAGCGGGAGTTTACAATGAGCAGTTCTTC; CDR3 protein: CASSLAGVYNEQFF
V gene: TRBV5-1; clone size: once; D gene: -; J gene: TRBJ2-3; CDR3 DNA: TGCGCCAGCAGCTTACAGGGAGGTACAGATACGCAGTATTTT; CDR3 protein: CASSLQGGTDTQYF
V gene: TRBV7-8; clone size: -; D gene: -; J gene: TRBJ2-5; CDR3 DNA: TGTGCCAGCAGCTTAGCCTCCTTACTTCCCCAAGAGACCCAGTACTTC; CDR3 protein: CASSLASLLPQETQYF
V gene: TRBV23-1; clone size: -; D gene: -; J gene: TRBJ2-1; CDR3 DNA: TGCGCCAGCAGTCAATCCAATGAGCAGTTCTTC; CDR3 protein: CASSQSNEQFF
V gene: TRBV5-6; clone size: -; D gene: -; J gene: TRBJ2-5; CDR3 DNA: TGTGCCAGCAGCACCGACCTAACGGGGACCCAGTACTTC; CDR3 protein: CASSTDLTGTQYF
V gene: TRBV30; clone size: -; D gene: -; J gene: TRBJ2-1; CDR3 DNA: TGTGCCTGGAAGGGACTCTCCAATGAGCAGTTCTTC; CDR3 protein: CAWKGLSNEQFF
V gene: TRBV9; clone size: -; D gene: TRBD2; J gene: TRBJ2-3; CDR3 DNA: TGTGCCAGCAGCCCGACTAGCGGGGATTTTGATACGCAGTATTTT; CDR3 protein: CASSPTSGDFDTQYF
V gene: TRBV6-5; clone size: -; D gene: -; J gene: TRBJ1-3; CDR3 DNA: TGTGCCAGCAGTCTACAGGGAGGCTCTGGAAACACCATATATTTT; CDR3 protein: CASSLQGGSGNTIYF
V gene: TRBV2; clone size: -; D gene: TRBD1; J gene: TRBJ1-1; CDR3 DNA: TGTGCCAGCGTACAGGGGGCTGGGGCCACTGAAGCTTTCTTT; CDR3 protein: CASVQGAGATEAFF
V gene: TRBV18; clone size: -; D gene: -; J gene: TRBJ1-2; CDR3 DNA: TGTGCCAGCTCACCCCCTTCTGTGACCGGCGGAGGCTACACCTTC; CDR3 protein: CASSPPSVTGGGYTF
V gene: TRBV5-4; clone size: -; D gene: TRBD2; J gene: TRBJ2-1; CDR3 DNA: TGTGCCAGCAGCTTAACCCCCAGCGGGAGGAACAATGAGCAGTTCTTC; CDR3 protein: CASSLTPSGRNNEQFF
V gene: TRBV10-3; clone size: -; D gene: -; J gene: TRBJ1-4; CDR3 DNA: TGTGCCATCAGTGAGCTCGGTAAAAAACTGTTTTTT; CDR3 protein: CAISELGKKLFF
V gene: TRBV6-6; clone size: once; D gene: -; J gene: TRBJ2-7; CDR3 DNA: TGTGCCAGCAGTTACAAGGACAGAGACAGCTCCTACGAGCAGTACTTC; CDR3 protein: CASSYKDRDSSYEQYF
V gene: TRBV6-5; clone size: -; D gene: TRBD2; J gene: TRBJ2-1; CDR3 DNA: TGTGCCAGCAGTTCCCTCTTGGGCGGGAGAACCGATGAGCAGTTCTTC; CDR3 protein: CASSSLLGGRTDEQFF
V gene: TRBV5-1; clone size: -; D gene: TRBD2; J gene: TRBJ2-2; CDR3 DNA: TGCGCCAGCACCCTAGCGGGAGTTACCGGGGAGCTGTTTTTT; CDR3 protein: CASTLAGVTGELFF
V gene: TRBV2; clone size: once; D gene: -; J gene: TRBJ2-1; CDR3 DNA: TGTGCCAGCAGTGAATCTGGCAGTCCATACTCCTACAATGAGCAGTTCTTC; CDR3 protein: CASSESGSPYSYNEQFF
V gene: TRBV18; clone size: -; D gene: -; J gene: TRBJ2-1; CDR3 DNA: TGTGCCAGCTCACCCCTAGGACGCAATGAGCAGTTCTTC; CDR3 protein: CASSPLGRNEQFF
V gene: TRBV9; clone size: -; D gene: -; J gene: TRBJ2-3; CDR3 DNA: TGTGCCAGCAGCGTAGATCCGCCCTCCTTAGGCACAGATACGCAGTATTTT; CDR3 protein: CASSVDPPSLGTDTQYF
V gene: TRBV27; clone size: -; D gene: TRBD1; J gene: TRBJ2-5; CDR3 DNA: TGTGCCAGCAGTTCGGAGTTGACAGGGCAAGAGACCCAGTACTTC; CDR3 protein: CASSSELTGQETQYF
V gene: TRBV6-5; clone size: -; D gene: -; J gene: TRBJ1-5; CDR3 DNA: TGTGCCAGCAGTTCCAGGAAGGCTCATCAGCCCCAGCATTTT; CDR3 protein: CASSSRKAHQPQHF
V gene: TRBV7-9; clone size: once; D gene: -; J gene: TRBJ2-7; CDR3 DNA: TGTGCCAGCAGCTCTGACAGGTCCTACGAGCAGTACTTC; CDR3 protein: CASSSDRSYEQYF
V gene: TRBV13; clone size: -; D gene: TRBD1; J gene: TRBJ2-3; CDR3 DNA: TGTGCCAGCAGCTTAGGTCAAAGGCGACAGGGGAGCCCAGATACGCAGTATTTT; CDR3 protein: CASSLGQRRQGSPDTQYF
V gene: TRBV18; clone size: -; D gene: -; J gene: TRBJ1-4; CDR3 DNA: TGTGCCAGCTCACCAGGGGCGGGGATTAATGAAAAACTGTTTTTT; CDR3 protein: CASSPGAGINEKLFF
V gene: TRBV5-1; clone size: -; D gene: -; J gene: TRBJ1-5; CDR3 DNA: TGCGCCAGCAGCTTGTGGGGGAGAGAGCAGCCCCAGCATTTT; CDR3 protein: CASSLWGREQPQHF
V gene: TRBV18; clone size: once; D gene: -; J gene: TRBJ2-2; CDR3 DNA: TGTGCCAGCTCACCACCTTTAGGCAGGGGCACCGGGGAGCTGTTTTTT; CDR3 protein: CASSPPLGRGTGELFF
V gene: TRBV10-3; clone size: -; D gene: -; J gene: TRBJ2-1; CDR3 DNA: TGTGCCATCAGAGATACCAAGACAGGGGAGGGTGAGCAGTTCTTC; CDR3 protein: CAIRDTKTGEGEQFF
V gene: TRBV29-1; clone size: -; D gene: -; J gene: TRBJ2-7; CDR3 DNA: TGCAGCGTTGGTTTACAGGGAAACGAGCAGTACTTC; CDR3 protein: CSVGLQGNEQYF
V gene: TRBV2; clone size: -; D gene: TRBD1; J gene: TRBJ1-4; CDR3 DNA: TGTGCCAGCAGTGGGCCACAGGGGGCTGAAAAACTGTTTTTT; CDR3 protein: CASSGPQGAEKLFF
V gene: TRBV5-4; clone size: -; D gene: -; J gene: TRBJ2-5; CDR3 DNA: TGTGCCAGCAGCTTGGGCGGACTAAGGCGCCAAGAGACCCAGTACTTC; CDR3 protein: CASSLGGLRRQETQYF
V gene: TRBV5-3; clone size: -; D gene: -; J gene: TRBJ2-4; CDR3 DNA: TGTGCCAGAAGCTTAGGGTTGCTAGCCAAAAACATTCAGTACTTC; CDR3 protein: CARSLGLLAKNIQYF
V gene: TRBV10-1; clone size: -; D gene: -; J gene: TRBJ1-1; CDR3 DNA: TGCGCCAGCAGTGATCTCGCTCGACCGGGGAACACTGAAGCTTTCTTT; CDR3 protein: CASSDLARPGNTEAFF
V gene: TRBV14; clone size: -; D gene: TRBD1; J gene: TRBJ2-7; CDR3 DNA: TGTGCCAGCAGCCATCTAGGGACAGGAACCGAGCAGTACTTC; CDR3 protein: CASSHLGTGTEQYF
V gene: TRBV5-1; clone size: -; D gene: -; J gene: TRBJ2-2; CDR3 DNA: TGCGCCAGCAGCCGGGACGGAGTCACCGGGGAGCTGTTTTTT; CDR3 protein: CASSRDGVTGELFF
V gene: TRBV5-5; clone size: -; D gene: TRBD2; J gene: TRBJ2-7; CDR3 DNA: TGTGCCAGCAGCTTGGTTACTAGCGGGAGGTCCAACACCTACGAGCAGTACTTC; CDR3 protein: CASSLVTSGRSNTYEQYF
V gene: TRBV7-2; clone size: -; D gene: TRBD1; J gene: TRBJ1-5; CDR3 DNA: TGTGCCAGCAGCCAGGACAGGGGGAGCCAGGGTCAGCCCCAGCATTTT; CDR3 protein: CASSQDRGSQGQPQHF